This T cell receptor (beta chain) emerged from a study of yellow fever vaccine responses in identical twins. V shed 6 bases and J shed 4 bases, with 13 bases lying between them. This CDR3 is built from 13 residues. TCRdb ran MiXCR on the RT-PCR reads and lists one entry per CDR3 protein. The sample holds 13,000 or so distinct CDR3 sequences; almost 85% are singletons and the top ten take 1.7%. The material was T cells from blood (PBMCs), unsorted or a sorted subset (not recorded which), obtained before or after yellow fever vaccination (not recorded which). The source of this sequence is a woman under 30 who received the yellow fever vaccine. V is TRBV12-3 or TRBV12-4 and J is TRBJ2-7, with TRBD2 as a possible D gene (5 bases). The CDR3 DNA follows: TGTGCCAGCAGCCCTGGGGTAGCGTACGAGCAGTACTTC. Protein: CASSPGVAYEQYF.